Listed below are T cell receptor beta chains from one sample, sequenced in a study of identical twins. One entry per CDR3 protein results from TCRdb running MiXCR on the 5' RACE reads. Of under 900,000 distinct CDR3 sequences in the sample, 18% were seen once. These data also formed part of another study, on T cells expressing NK-cell markers.

What was sequenced was PBMCs. These receptors were collected from a woman under 30 in good health. Both conserved end residues are trimmed from each CDR3. Fields, in order: CDR3 protein, clone size, J gene, CDR3 length, V gene. Clone size is not always given. Where it is, it says once, few, many or a class for expanded clones.

CDR3 protein: ASSVGPGVEPQH
clone size: -
J gene: TRBJ1-5
CDR3 length: 12
V gene: TRBV9

CDR3 protein: ASSLRGIGTEAF
clone size: -
J gene: TRBJ1-1
CDR3 length: 12
V gene: TRBV11-3

CDR3 protein: ASSSSGTGSSPLH
clone size: -
J gene: TRBJ1-6
CDR3 length: 13
V gene: TRBV7-6

CDR3 protein: SARAPGSSDTQY
clone size: -
J gene: TRBJ2-3
CDR3 length: 12
V gene: TRBV20-1

CDR3 protein: ASSVRLNTDTQY
clone size: few
J gene: TRBJ2-3
CDR3 length: 12
V gene: TRBV9

CDR3 protein: ASSYGTGEVHEQF
clone size: few
J gene: TRBJ2-1
CDR3 length: 13
V gene: TRBV12-3/TRBV12-4

CDR3 protein: ASSLADGDAF
clone size: -
J gene: TRBJ1-1
CDR3 length: 10
V gene: TRBV5-1

CDR3 protein: ASSSLGGDYGYT
clone size: -
J gene: TRBJ1-2
CDR3 length: 12
V gene: TRBV6-5

CDR3 protein: SAAGFSYEQY
clone size: -
J gene: TRBJ2-7
CDR3 length: 10
V gene: TRBV29-1

CDR3 protein: ASSLAPSGRYEQY
clone size: few
J gene: TRBJ2-7
CDR3 length: 13
V gene: TRBV7-2

CDR3 protein: ASSGLTSRNEQF
clone size: -
J gene: TRBJ2-1
CDR3 length: 12
V gene: TRBV5-1

CDR3 protein: SVPRLHSGYNEQF
clone size: few
J gene: TRBJ2-1
CDR3 length: 13
V gene: TRBV29-1

CDR3 protein: SVDSTDTQY
clone size: -
J gene: TRBJ2-3
CDR3 length: 9
V gene: TRBV29-1

CDR3 protein: SARDPSGGLAGVSEQF
clone size: many
J gene: TRBJ2-1
CDR3 length: 16
V gene: TRBV20-1

CDR3 protein: ASSGGPVNEQF
clone size: few
J gene: TRBJ2-1
CDR3 length: 11
V gene: TRBV5-6

CDR3 protein: SVVRTGVRVSYEQY
clone size: -
J gene: TRBJ2-7
CDR3 length: 14
V gene: TRBV29-1

CDR3 protein: ATRGTGNNYGYT
clone size: -
J gene: TRBJ1-2
CDR3 length: 12
V gene: TRBV15

CDR3 protein: ASTHVAAGYYEQY
clone size: once
J gene: TRBJ2-7
CDR3 length: 13
V gene: TRBV2

CDR3 protein: ASSPRGLAGGLRNNEQF
clone size: -
J gene: TRBJ2-1
CDR3 length: 17
V gene: TRBV18

CDR3 protein: SATAELYEQY
clone size: few
J gene: TRBJ2-7
CDR3 length: 10
V gene: TRBV20-1

CDR3 protein: ASSVGEDYEQY
clone size: -
J gene: TRBJ2-7
CDR3 length: 11
V gene: TRBV9

CDR3 protein: ASSVAGYVEQF
clone size: -
J gene: TRBJ2-1
CDR3 length: 11
V gene: TRBV5-5

CDR3 protein: ASSQGVLAYNEQF
clone size: few
J gene: TRBJ2-1
CDR3 length: 13
V gene: TRBV18

CDR3 protein: ASSDGQRGAANEQF
clone size: few
J gene: TRBJ2-1
CDR3 length: 14
V gene: TRBV9

CDR3 protein: ASSPQGKGGYT
clone size: -
J gene: TRBJ1-2
CDR3 length: 11
V gene: TRBV7-9

CDR3 protein: SATEGGVPDTQY
clone size: few
J gene: TRBJ2-3
CDR3 length: 12
V gene: TRBV20-1

CDR3 protein: ASSLHPGRGLGANVLT
clone size: -
J gene: TRBJ2-6
CDR3 length: 16
V gene: TRBV7-3

CDR3 protein: SARAGDGSYEQY
clone size: few
J gene: TRBJ2-7
CDR3 length: 12
V gene: TRBV20-1

CDR3 protein: ASSATGRQHEQY
clone size: -
J gene: TRBJ2-7
CDR3 length: 12
V gene: TRBV9

CDR3 protein: ASSQDDPPT
clone size: -
J gene: TRBJ1-1
CDR3 length: 9
V gene: TRBV3-1

CDR3 protein: ASSFSDKDGTKDNEQF
clone size: few
J gene: TRBJ2-1
CDR3 length: 16
V gene: TRBV7-8

CDR3 protein: SGRTRDRAYGEQY
clone size: -
J gene: TRBJ2-7
CDR3 length: 13
V gene: TRBV29-1

CDR3 protein: ASSSRLGTGEAGELF
clone size: few
J gene: TRBJ2-2
CDR3 length: 15
V gene: TRBV3-1

CDR3 protein: SASNQAYEQY
clone size: -
J gene: TRBJ2-7
CDR3 length: 10
V gene: TRBV20-1

CDR3 protein: ASTSSSISGNTIY
clone size: once
J gene: TRBJ1-3
CDR3 length: 13
V gene: TRBV12-3/TRBV12-4

CDR3 protein: SARDLGEKLF
clone size: few
J gene: TRBJ1-4
CDR3 length: 10
V gene: TRBV20-1

CDR3 protein: SSLESGETQY
clone size: -
J gene: TRBJ2-5
CDR3 length: 10
V gene: TRBV29-1

CDR3 protein: ASSLSNLGQETQY
clone size: -
J gene: TRBJ2-5
CDR3 length: 13
V gene: TRBV5-1

CDR3 protein: ASRDTGSSYNSPLH
clone size: many
J gene: TRBJ1-6
CDR3 length: 14
V gene: TRBV12-3/TRBV12-4

CDR3 protein: SASRDQNTEAF
clone size: -
J gene: TRBJ1-1
CDR3 length: 11
V gene: TRBV20-1

CDR3 protein: ASSFLAGNGEQY
clone size: -
J gene: TRBJ2-7
CDR3 length: 12
V gene: TRBV7-2

CDR3 protein: ASSYSAAANTGELF
clone size: few
J gene: TRBJ2-2
CDR3 length: 14
V gene: TRBV6-5